This entry is about one T cell receptor (gamma chain). The TCRdb protein, from a much larger clone, departs from this DNA's translation at residue 15, likely by read error; the protein shown derives from the DNA. TCRdb re-called clones from the reads using CATT. The sample includes 1,000 to 1,200 gamma-chain clones, 2% to 3% of them seen just once. Germline V lookup: CDR1 GITISATS, CDR2 ISYDGTV (reference sequence). The CDR3 contains 16 residues. The data derive from a study of gamma-delta chains in newborns, infants, children. The overall study: Innate gammadelta T cells reportedly expand polyclonally right after birth, driven by microbial exposure, per the title.

The source of this sequence is a child who was a newborn, infant or young child, either healthy, febrile or measles-vaccinated (not recorded which). The chain combines TRGV9 with TRGJP. The end of the DNA fits TRGJP1 better, so the J call may be wrong. Material: blood. The CDR3 spells CALWEDQELGKKIKIF. In DNA form, the CDR3 reads TGTGCCTTGTGGGAGGACCAAGAGTTGGGCAAAAAAATCAAGATATTT.